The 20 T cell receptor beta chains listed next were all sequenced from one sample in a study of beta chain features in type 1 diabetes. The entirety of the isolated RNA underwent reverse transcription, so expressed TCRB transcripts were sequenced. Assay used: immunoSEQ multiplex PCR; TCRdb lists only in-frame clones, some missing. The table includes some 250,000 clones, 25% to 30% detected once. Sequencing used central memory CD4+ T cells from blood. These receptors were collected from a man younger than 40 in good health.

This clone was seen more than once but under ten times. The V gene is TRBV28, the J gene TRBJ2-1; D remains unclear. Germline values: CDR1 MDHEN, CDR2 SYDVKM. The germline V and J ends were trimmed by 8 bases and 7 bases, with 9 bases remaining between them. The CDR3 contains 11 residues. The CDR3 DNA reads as TGTGCCAGCTCCAACCGGAATGAGCAGTTCTTC. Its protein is CASSNRNEQFF.

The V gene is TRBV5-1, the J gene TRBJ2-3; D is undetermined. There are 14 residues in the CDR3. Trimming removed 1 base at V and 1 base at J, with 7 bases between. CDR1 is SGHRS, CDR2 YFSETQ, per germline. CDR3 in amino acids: CASSLMDRTDTQYF. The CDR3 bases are TGCGCCAGCAGCTTGATGGACCGCACAGATACGCAGTATTTT. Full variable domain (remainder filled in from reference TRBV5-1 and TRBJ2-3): KAGVTQTPRYLIKTRGQQVTLSCSPISGHRSVSWYQQTPGQGLQFLFEYFSETQRNKGNFPGRFSGRQFSNSRSEMNVSTLELGDSALYLCASSLMDRTDTQYFGPGTRLTVL.

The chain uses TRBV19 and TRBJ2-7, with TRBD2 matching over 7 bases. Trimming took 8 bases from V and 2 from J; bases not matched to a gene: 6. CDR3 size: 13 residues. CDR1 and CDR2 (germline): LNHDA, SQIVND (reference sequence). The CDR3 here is CASGLAGAYEQYF. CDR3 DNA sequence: TGTGCCAGTGGCTTGGCGGGAGCCTACGAGCAGTACTTC.

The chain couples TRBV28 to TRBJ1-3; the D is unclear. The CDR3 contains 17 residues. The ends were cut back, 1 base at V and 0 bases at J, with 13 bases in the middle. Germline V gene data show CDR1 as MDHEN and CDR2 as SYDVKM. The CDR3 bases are TGTGCCAGCAGTTTATTATCGCGTGGCGCCTCTGGAAACACCATATATTTT. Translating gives CASSLLSRGASGNTIYF.

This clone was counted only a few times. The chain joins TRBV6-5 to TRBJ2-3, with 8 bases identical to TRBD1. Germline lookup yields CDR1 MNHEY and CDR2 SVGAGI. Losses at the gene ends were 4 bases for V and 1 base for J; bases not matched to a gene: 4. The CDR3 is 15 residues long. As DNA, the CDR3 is TGTGCCAGCAGTTCGGACAGGGATGGCACAGATACGCAGTATTTT. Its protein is CASSSDRDGTDTQYF.

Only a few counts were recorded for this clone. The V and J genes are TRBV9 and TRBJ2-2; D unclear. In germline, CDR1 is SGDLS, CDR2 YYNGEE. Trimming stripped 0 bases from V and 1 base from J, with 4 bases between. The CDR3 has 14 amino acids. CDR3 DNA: TGTGCCAGCAGCGTAGAGGGGAACACCGGGGAGCTGTTTTTT. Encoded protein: CASSVEGNTGELFF.

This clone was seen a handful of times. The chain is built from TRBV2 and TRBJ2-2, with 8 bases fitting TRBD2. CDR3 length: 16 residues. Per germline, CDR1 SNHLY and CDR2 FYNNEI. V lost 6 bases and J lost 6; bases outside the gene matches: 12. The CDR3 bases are TGTGCCAGCAGCCCGACCGGAGCGGGGGTGGCCGGGGAGCTGTTTTTT. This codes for CASSPTGAGVAGELFF.

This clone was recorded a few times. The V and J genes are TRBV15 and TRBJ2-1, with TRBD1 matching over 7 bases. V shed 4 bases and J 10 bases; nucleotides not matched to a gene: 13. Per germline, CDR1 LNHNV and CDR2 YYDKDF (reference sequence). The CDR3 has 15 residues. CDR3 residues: CATSKRQGITSEQFF. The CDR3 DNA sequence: TGTGCCACCAGCAAGCGACAGGGTATCACCTCCGAGCAGTTCTTC.

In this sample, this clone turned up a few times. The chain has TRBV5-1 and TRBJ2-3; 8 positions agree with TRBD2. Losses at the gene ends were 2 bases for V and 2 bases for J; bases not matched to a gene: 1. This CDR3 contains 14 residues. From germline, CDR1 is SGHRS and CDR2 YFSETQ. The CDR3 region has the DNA TGCGCCAGCAGCTTCGGACTAGCCACAGATACGCAGTATTTT. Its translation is CASSFGLATDTQYF.

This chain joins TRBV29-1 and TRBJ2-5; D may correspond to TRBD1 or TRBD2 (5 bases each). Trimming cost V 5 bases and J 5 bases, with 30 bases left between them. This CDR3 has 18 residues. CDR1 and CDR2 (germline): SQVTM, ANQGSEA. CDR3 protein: CSVLNRGFGGRIGETQYF. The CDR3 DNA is TGCAGCGTTTTAAATCGAGGCTTTGGGGGACGAATTGGGGAGACCCAGTACTTC.

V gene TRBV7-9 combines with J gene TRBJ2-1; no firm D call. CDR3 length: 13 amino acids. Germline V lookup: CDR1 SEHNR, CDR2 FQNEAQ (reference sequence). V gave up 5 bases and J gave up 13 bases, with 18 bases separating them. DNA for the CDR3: TGTGCCAGCAGCGACGAGACTCCCCAGCGACAGTTCTTC. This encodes CASSDETPQRQFF.

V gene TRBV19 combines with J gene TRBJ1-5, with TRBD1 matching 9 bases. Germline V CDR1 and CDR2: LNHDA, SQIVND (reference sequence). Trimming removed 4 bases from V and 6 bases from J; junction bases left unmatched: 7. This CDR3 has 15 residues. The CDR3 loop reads CASSNLQGAGQPQHF. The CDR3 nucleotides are TGTGCCAGTAGTAACCTACAGGGGGCCGGTCAGCCCCAGCATTTT.

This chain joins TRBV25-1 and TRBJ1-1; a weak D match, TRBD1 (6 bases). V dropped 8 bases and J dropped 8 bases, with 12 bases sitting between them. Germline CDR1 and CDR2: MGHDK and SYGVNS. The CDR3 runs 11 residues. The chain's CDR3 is CASRRGREAFF. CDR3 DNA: TGTGCCAGCCGTAGGGGGAGGGAAGCTTTCTTT.

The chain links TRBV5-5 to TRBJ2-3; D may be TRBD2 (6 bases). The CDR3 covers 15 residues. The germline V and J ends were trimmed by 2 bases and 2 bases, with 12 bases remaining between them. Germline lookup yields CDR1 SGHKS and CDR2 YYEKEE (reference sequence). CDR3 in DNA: TGTGCCAGCAGCTTCTTTGGGAGGAACACAGATACGCAGTATTTT. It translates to CASSFFGRNTDTQYF.

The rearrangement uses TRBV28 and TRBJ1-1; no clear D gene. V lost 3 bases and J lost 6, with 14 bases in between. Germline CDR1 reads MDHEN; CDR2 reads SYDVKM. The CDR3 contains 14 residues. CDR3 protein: CASSFTADFSEAFF. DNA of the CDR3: TGTGCCAGCAGTTTTACCGCAGATTTCTCTGAAGCTTTCTTT.

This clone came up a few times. DNA for the CDR3: TGTGCCAGCAGCTTCCCAGGATATAATTCACCCCTCCACTTT. Protein sequence: CASSFPGYNSPLHF. This chain uses TRBV7-2 with TRBJ1-6; D gene uncertain. CDR3 length: 14 residues. Germline V gene data show CDR1 as SGHTA and CDR2 as FQGNSA. V lost 3 bases and J 4 bases, leaving 7 bases between the germline ends.

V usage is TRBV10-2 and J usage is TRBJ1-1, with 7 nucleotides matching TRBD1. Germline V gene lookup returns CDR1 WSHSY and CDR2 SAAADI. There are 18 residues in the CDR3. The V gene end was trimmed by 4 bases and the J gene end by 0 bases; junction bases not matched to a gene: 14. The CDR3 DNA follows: TGCGCCAGCAGTGCATTGAGGAGGGGGCTCGATATGAACACTGAAGCTTTCTTT. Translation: CASSALRRGLDMNTEAFF.

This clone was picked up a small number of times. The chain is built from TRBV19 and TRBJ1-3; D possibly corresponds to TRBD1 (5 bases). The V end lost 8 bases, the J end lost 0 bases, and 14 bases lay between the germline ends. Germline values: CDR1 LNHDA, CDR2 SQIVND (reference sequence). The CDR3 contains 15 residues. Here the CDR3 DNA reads TGTGCCAGTGGGACCGTGACCAGCTCTGGAAACACCATATATTTT. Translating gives CASGTVTSSGNTIYF.

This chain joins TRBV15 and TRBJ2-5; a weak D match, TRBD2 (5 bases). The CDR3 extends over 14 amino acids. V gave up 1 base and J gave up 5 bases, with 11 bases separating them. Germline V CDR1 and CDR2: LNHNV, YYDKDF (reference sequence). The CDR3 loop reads CATSRVPTGETQYF. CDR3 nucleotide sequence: TGTGCCACCAGCAGAGTACCGACGGGGGAGACCCAGTACTTC.

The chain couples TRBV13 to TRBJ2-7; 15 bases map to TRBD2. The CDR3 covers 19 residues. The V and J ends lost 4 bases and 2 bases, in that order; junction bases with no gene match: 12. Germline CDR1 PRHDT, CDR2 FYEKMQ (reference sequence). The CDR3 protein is CASSSLPGLAGGTTYEQYF. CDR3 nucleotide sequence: TGTGCCAGCAGCTCCCTCCCGGGACTAGCGGGGGGAACAACCTACGAGCAGTACTTC.